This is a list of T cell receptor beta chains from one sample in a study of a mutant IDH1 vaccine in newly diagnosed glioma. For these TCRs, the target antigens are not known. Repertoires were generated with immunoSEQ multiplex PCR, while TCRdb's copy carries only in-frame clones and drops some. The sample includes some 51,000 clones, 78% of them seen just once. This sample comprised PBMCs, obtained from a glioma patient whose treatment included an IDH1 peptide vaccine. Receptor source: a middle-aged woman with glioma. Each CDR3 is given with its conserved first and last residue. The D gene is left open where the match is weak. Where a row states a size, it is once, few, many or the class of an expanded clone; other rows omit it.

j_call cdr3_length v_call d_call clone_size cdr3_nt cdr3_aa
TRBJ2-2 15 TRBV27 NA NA TGTGCCAGCAGATCTCTAGGGACTGTCACCGGGGAGCTGTTTTTT CASRSLGTVTGELFF
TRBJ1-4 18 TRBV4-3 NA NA TGCGCCAGCAGCCAAGAGCTCAGCCCTATCTCAACTAATGAAAAACTGTTTTTT CASSQELSPISTNEKLFF
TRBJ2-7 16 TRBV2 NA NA TGTGTCCTCAACCCCCAAGGGCCTACGGTCTCCTACGAGCAGTACTTC CVLNPQGPTVSYEQYF
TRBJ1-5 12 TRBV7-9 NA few TGTGCCAGCAGCTATGACAGGCAGCCCCAGCATTTT CASSYDRQPQHF
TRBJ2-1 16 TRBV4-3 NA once TGCGCCAGCAGCCAAGGGGGGGGCTACTCCTACAATGAGCAGTTCTTC CASSQGGGYSYNEQFF
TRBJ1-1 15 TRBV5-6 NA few TGTGCCAGCAGCTACCCCGGGACGGGGAAGCCTGAAGCTTTCTTT CASSYPGTGKPEAFF
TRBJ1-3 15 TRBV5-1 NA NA TGCGCCAGCAGCTTGTTAGGGACCTCTGGAAACACCATATATTTT CASSLLGTSGNTIYF
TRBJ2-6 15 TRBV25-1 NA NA TGTGCCAGCAGTGAATCCCCCCCTGGGGCCAACGTCCTGACTTTC CASSESPPGANVLTF
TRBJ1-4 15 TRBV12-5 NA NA TGTGCTAGTGGTTCCACAGGGTACGGTCCTGAAAAACTGTTTTTT CASGSTGYGPEKLFF
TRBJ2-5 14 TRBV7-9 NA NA TGTGCCAGCAGCTTGCGGACGTTGGGGGAGACCCAGTACTTC CASSLRTLGETQYF
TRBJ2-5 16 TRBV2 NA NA TGTGCCAGCAGTGAAGGAGTGGGCCTGGGGCAAGAGACCCAGTACTTC CASSEGVGLGQETQYF
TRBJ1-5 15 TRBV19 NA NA TGTGCCAGTAGTAGCGATTACGGTCGCAATCAGCCCCAGCATTTT CASSSDYGRNQPQHF
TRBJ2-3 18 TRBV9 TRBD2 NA TGTGCCAGCAGCGTAAAAGGGACTAGCTTCTCCCAGTGGGATACGCAGTATTTT CASSVKGTSFSQWDTQYF
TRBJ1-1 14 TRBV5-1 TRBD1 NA TGCGCCAGCAGCTCGCAGGGGGCCAACACTGAAGCTTTCTTT CASSSQGANTEAFF
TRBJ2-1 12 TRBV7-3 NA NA TGTGCCAGCAGCTTAACGGGATTTGAGCAGTTCTTC CASSLTGFEQFF
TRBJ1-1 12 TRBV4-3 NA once TGCGCCAGCTCCGAGGGGAGCACTGAAGCTTTCTTT CASSEGSTEAFF
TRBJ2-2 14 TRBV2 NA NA TGTGCCAGCAGTGAAAGGGTTATCACCGGGGAGCTGTTTTTT CASSERVITGELFF
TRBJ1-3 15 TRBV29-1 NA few TGCAGCGTTCTCGGTGGGTCCAACTCTGGAAACACCATATATTTT CSVLGGSNSGNTIYF
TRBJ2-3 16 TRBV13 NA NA TGTGCCAGCAGCAAGAGGGTAAAGATAGACACAGATACGCAGTATTTT CASSKRVKIDTDTQYF
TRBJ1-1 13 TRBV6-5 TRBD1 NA TGTGCCAGCAGTCGGGACAGTCTAAGTCGGGCTTTCTTT CASSRDSLSRAFF
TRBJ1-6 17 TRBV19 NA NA TGTGCCAGTAGTATCCCGCCAGGGACGGCCTATAATTCACCCCTCCACTTT CASSIPPGTAYNSPLHF
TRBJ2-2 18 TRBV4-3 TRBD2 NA TGCGCCAGCAGCCAAGATGTCTTAGCGGGGGGTCGGGGAGGGGAGCTGTTTTTT CASSQDVLAGGRGGELFF
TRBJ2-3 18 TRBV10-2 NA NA TGCGCCAGCACCCTTAGAGCCAGCGGGACAACTTGGGCAGATACGCAGTATTTT CASTLRASGTTWADTQYF
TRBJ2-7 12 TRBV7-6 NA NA TGTGCCAGCAGCTTATCCCCCTACGAGCAGTACTTC CASSLSPYEQYF
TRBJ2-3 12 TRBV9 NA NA TGTGCCAGCAGCGTAGGGGGAGATACGCAGTATTTT CASSVGGDTQYF
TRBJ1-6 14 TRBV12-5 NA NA TGTGCTAGTGGTTCCCCCACCTATAATTCACCCCTCCACTTT CASGSPTYNSPLHF
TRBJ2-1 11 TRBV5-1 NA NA TGCGCCAGCAGCTTGGCAAATGAGCAGTTCTTC CASSLANEQFF
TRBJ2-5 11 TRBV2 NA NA TGTGCCAGCAAGTACCAAGAGACCCAGTACTTC CASKYQETQYF
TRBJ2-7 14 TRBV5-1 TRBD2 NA TGCGCCAGCAGCTCTAGCGGGGGGGCCTACGAGCAGTACTTC CASSSSGGAYEQYF
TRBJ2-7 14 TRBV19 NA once TGTGCCAGTAGTATAGGGAGAATGTCCGGGGAGCAGTACTTC CASSIGRMSGEQYF
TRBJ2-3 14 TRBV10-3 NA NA TGTGCCATCAGTGAGCCCAGGGGGGCAGATACGCAGTATTTT CAISEPRGADTQYF
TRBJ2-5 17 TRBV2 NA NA TGTGCCAGCAGTCTATTACGGACGACTGGAACGCAAGAGACCCAGTACTTC CASSLLRTTGTQETQYF
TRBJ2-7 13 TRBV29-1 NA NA TGCAGCGTGGGGGGCGGAAGCTCCTACGAGCAGTACTTC CSVGGGSSYEQYF